The TCR beta chain under discussion was sequenced for a study of T cell repertoires in aging, cancer and after chemotherapy. Amplification of TCR beta used genomic DNA extracted from peripheral blood. Unmatched junction bases numbered 4, after V lost 5 bases and J lost 9 bases. The CDR3 is 13 amino acids. Germline CDR1 MNHEY, CDR2 SVGAGI. Multiplex touch-down PCR with TRB-A/B primers amplified rearranged V-D-J TRB sequences. TCRdb reprocessed the multiplex PCR reads with MiXCR, giving one entry per CDR3 protein. The table lists 4,000 to 5,500 distinct CDR3 sequences, about 35% of them singletons. Sample share makes this clonotype medium-sized.

The chain joins TRBV6-5 to TRBJ1-6; TRBD1 agrees at 7 bases. Source material: blood. The TCR was taken from a human donor with a blood cancer. CDR3 nucleotides: TGTGCCAGCAGTCGCGACAGGGCTTCACCCCTCCACTTT. Protein sequence: CASSRDRASPLHF.